This record looks at one TCR beta chain sequence and its context. The data stem from a study of T cell changes during pregnancy in multiple sclerosis. The CDR3 has 16 amino acids. The J segment lost 1 base and the V segment lost 6 bases, leaving 7 bases of the junction unmatched. Germline CDR1 LGHNA, CDR2 YSLEER. Generated by immunoSEQ multiplex PCR, the TCRdb table keeps only in-frame clones and is missing some. The data hold 90,000 to 120,000 clones, with 85% to 95% observed a single time. The sample was peripheral blood, taken in the third trimester of pregnancy. V gene TRBV4-3 combines with J gene TRBJ1-4; TRBD1 aligns across 8 bases. The source is a female donor in good health, enrolled as a control in a pregnancy study. CDR3 in amino acids: CASSFGQGETNEKLFF. In DNA, the CDR3 is TGCGCCAGCAGTTTCGGACAGGGAGAAACTAATGAAAAACTGTTTTTT.